The rows below give T cell receptor beta chains drawn from one sample of a study of T cells in localized non-small cell lung cancer. Clones were read by immunoSEQ multiplex PCR, and TCRdb kept only the in-frame ones, dropping some. The profile shows roughly 70,000 clones, 86% of them singletons. Sequenced material: peripheral blood, taken before any cancer treatment. The source of these receptors is a male donor aged 60 or over with stage III squamous cell lung carcinoma. Each CDR3 is given with its conserved first and last residue. Fields, in order: V gene, clone size, J gene, D gene, CDR3 DNA, CDR3 protein. The D gene is left open where the match is weak. Clone size appears in some rows only: once, few, many, or a class for an expanded clone.

TRBV2	.	TRBJ2-1	TRBD1	TGTGCCAGCGACACAGGGGCTGAGCAGTTCTTC	CASDTGAEQFF
TRBV9	.	TRBJ2-3	TRBD1	TGTGCCAGCAGCCTCCATCGAGGGGGCACGACGCAAACGCAGTATTTT	CASSLHRGGTTQTQYF
TRBV28	once	TRBJ2-1	.	TGTGCCAGCAGTTTATCGACGGATCGACAGTTCTTC	CASSLSTDRQFF
TRBV18	.	TRBJ2-3	.	TGTGCCAGCTCACGGGGTAACACAGATACGCAGTATTTT	CASSRGNTDTQYF
TRBV7-9	.	TRBJ1-1	.	TGTGCCAGCAGCTCCGGCCCGGTTGGCACTGAAGCTTTCTTT	CASSSGPVGTEAFF
TRBV28	.	TRBJ1-1	.	TGTGCCAGCAGTTTGTGGACAGCTAACACTGAAGCTTTCTTT	CASSLWTANTEAFF
TRBV6-1	.	TRBJ2-2	TRBD1	TGTGCCAGCAGTGAAGACCGGGACAGGGGGCGCCTGAGGACCGGGGAGCTGTTTTTT	CASSEDRDRGRLRTGELFF
TRBV5-6	.	TRBJ1-3	.	TGTGCCAGCAGCTTGGTGTCAGGGAGAGGACATCCGGGAAACACCATATATTTT	CASSLVSGRGHPGNTIYF
TRBV7-2	once	TRBJ2-7	.	TGTGCCAGCAGCCTGCAGGGTGGCGGCGAGCAGTACTTC	CASSLQGGGEQYF
TRBV19	.	TRBJ1-4	.	TGTGCCAGTAGTATAGATCTATCTGAAAAACTGTTTTTT	CASSIDLSEKLFF
TRBV27	.	TRBJ2-1	.	TGTGCCAGCAGTTTATCAGCACTAGCCTCCTACAATGAGCAGTTCTTC	CASSLSALASYNEQFF
TRBV6-1	.	TRBJ1-1	.	TGTGCCAGCAGTGAGACGGCCTTGAACACTGAAGCTTTCTTT	CASSETALNTEAFF
TRBV2	.	TRBJ1-2	.	TGTGCCAGCAAGCTAAGCGGAGATGGCTACACCTTC	CASKLSGDGYTF
TRBV5-1	.	TRBJ2-6	.	TGCGCCAGCAGCTTCTCTGGGGCCAACGTCCTGACTTTC	CASSFSGANVLTF
TRBV7-2	.	TRBJ2-2	.	TGTGCCAGCAGCTTTTTTGCTGGTACCGGGGAGCTGTTTTTT	CASSFFAGTGELFF
TRBV28	.	TRBJ1-6	.	TGTGCCAGCAGTATCGTCGGGGGTCCCTTTCTTACCCTCCACTTT	CASSIVGGPFLTLHF
TRBV6-6	once	TRBJ1-2	TRBD1	TGTGCCAGCAGTTACCGGGACAGGTGGGATGGCTACACCTTC	CASSYRDRWDGYTF
TRBV28	once	TRBJ2-2	TRBD1	TGTGCCAGCACCCCAAGGACAGGAATGACCGGGGAGCTGTTTTTT	CASTPRTGMTGELFF
TRBV7-9	few	TRBJ1-1	.	TGTGCCAGCAGCTTAGACCCATCCGGCACTGAAGCTTTCTTT	CASSLDPSGTEAFF
TRBV19	.	TRBJ2-7	TRBD2	TGTGCCAGTAGTACTGGCGGGGGTACGTACGAGCAGTACTTC	CASSTGGGTYEQYF
TRBV7-8	.	TRBJ2-1	.	TGTGCCAGCAGCTTGATAGGGGGGGTCAATGAGCAGTTCTTC	CASSLIGGVNEQFF
TRBV19	.	TRBJ2-7	.	TGTGCCAGTAGTATTGGAGGGCAATACGAGCAGTACTTC	CASSIGGQYEQYF
TRBV7-2	once	TRBJ2-1	TRBD2	TGTGCCAGCAGCTTAGGTGGGCTAGCGGGCTACAATGAGCAGTTCTTC	CASSLGGLAGYNEQFF